This T cell receptor beta chain was documented in a study of beta chain bispecific antibodies for T cell cancers. Points from the study as a whole: Most targeted TRBV signal came from the leukemia cell line cells, not normal T cells.

This clonotype has at least ten counts. Its antigen is still unknown. Expansion lasted 2 to 4 days, with either anti-CD3 antibody OKT3 or CD3/CD28 beads. Cocultures held approximately 50,000 normal T cells, approximately 50,000 targets, and bispecific antibody. Libraries carried unique molecular identifiers used for clonotype counts. TCRdb ran MiXCR on the 5' RACE reads and lists one entry per CDR3 protein. The table lists some 20,000 distinct CDR3 sequences, about 2.7% of them singletons. This receptor was identified in a human donor in good health. Some clones in this sample may be carry-over from other donors' samples. Source material: healthy donor T cells cultured with leukemia cells.

CDR3 amino acids: CASQRGTGETQYF. CDR3 DNA sequence: TGTGCCTCACAGAGGGGGACAGGAGAGACCCAGTACTTC. The rearrangement joins TRBV2 to TRBJ2-5; 8 nucleotides agree with TRBD1. V was pared by 11 bases and J by 4 bases, with 9 bases of the junction left unmatched. Germline V CDR1 and CDR2: SNHLY, FYNNEI. CDR3 length: 13 amino acids.